What follows is one TCR beta chain and its context. Libraries were prepared by immunoSEQ multiplex PCR; TCRdb keeps only in-frame clonotypes and omits some of them. The table records 95,000 to 150,000 clones, about 86% of them present only once. This sample is drawn from a study of blood T cell repertoires in COVID-19. Study-wide background: There were acute and convalescent COVID-19 samples, and they came from the United States, Italy and Spain. T cells, B-cell-depleted T cells, or PBMCs provided the cDNA or gDNA that served as material.

V dropped 3 bases and J dropped 2; count of bases not matched to a gene: 3. The CDR3 has 15 amino acids. CDR1 is SGHAT and CDR2 is FQNNGV in the germline V gene. The TCR comes from a woman in her 50s with active or convalescent COVID-19. Source material: peripheral blood. This chain connects TRBV11-2 to TRBJ2-2; 7 bases agree with TRBD1. Written as DNA, the CDR3 is TGTGCCAGCAGCTTCGGGACAGCCAACACCGGGGAGCTGTTTTTT. It encodes CASSFGTANTGELFF.